A selection of T cell receptor beta chains follows, all from one sample in a study of a mutant IDH1 vaccine in newly diagnosed glioma. The protocol was immunoSEQ multiplex PCR, while the TCRdb copy is restricted to in-frame clones and leaves out a portion. The sample lists 120,000 or so clones, around three quarters seen once, with 5.5% in the top ten. The antigens for these receptors are not known. The sequenced sample was PBMCs, obtained from a glioma patient whose treatment included an IDH1 peptide vaccine. Every receptor here comes from a man aged 40-49 years with glioma. The CDR3 runs from the conserved cysteine through the conserved F or W.

>TRBJ1-5|TRBV5-6
CASSPGGGQPQHF
>TRBJ2-7|TRBV28
CASSLWGQRNEQYF
>TRBJ2-5|TRBV18
CASSPGSPSTQETQYF
>TRBJ2-3|TRBV27
CASSLPGSTDTQYF
>TRBJ2-6|TRBV9
CASSVWGSGANVLTF
>TRBJ2-7|TRBV7-9
CASSSSPGYEQYF
>TRBJ1-2|TRBV5-5
CASSLVGGSELGYTF
>TRBJ1-1|TRBV19
CASRPAGTGKTEAFF
>TRBJ1-2|TRBV7-2
CASSLDAGANYGYTF
>TRBJ1-2|TRBV9
CASSTTASGQTNYGYTF
>TRBJ2-7|TRBV29-1
CSVLGTGGLRDYEQYF
>TRBJ2-1|TRBV7-6
CASSLEAKGSYNEQFF
>TRBJ2-7|TRBV11-2
CASSLVLGQGVGEQYF
>TRBJ2-5|TRBV2
CASNGPGGLEETQYF
>TRBJ1-4|TRBV7-6
CASSLETATNEKLFF
>TRBJ2-3|TRBV7-7
CASSLGAGGTDTQYF
>TRBJ2-7|TRBV2
CASSEGFNDEQYF
>TRBJ2-7|TRBV19
CASSPAAGPPLEQYF
>TRBJ1-2|TRBV7-2
CASSLDRSSYYGYTF
>TRBJ2-7|TRBV28
CASSLIGKSPYEQYF
>TRBJ2-1|TRBV7-3
CASSALRGLAGGEYEQFF
>TRBJ2-5|TRBV2
CASIGQSQETQYF
>TRBJ1-6|TRBV7-6
CASSRRGDQPLHF
>TRBJ2-2|TRBV5-1
CASRAGTSGSTGELFF
>TRBJ1-6|TRBV5-6
CASSFPGDPSPLHF
>TRBJ2-7|TRBV7-2
CASSLVSAGLGTYEQYF
>TRBJ1-1|TRBV2
CATLPRGVSTEAFF
>TRBJ2-5|TRBV19
CASSGTSGYQETQYF
>TRBJ1-1|TRBV6-5
CASSLLLRDAEAFF
>TRBJ2-1|TRBV27
CASSLSGSEDYNEQFF
>TRBJ2-3|TRBV7-3
CASSLTGGYPDTQYF
>TRBJ2-7|TRBV7-2
CASSPRQATYEQYF
>TRBJ2-3|TRBV5-1
CASREAGGGTDTQYF
>TRBJ2-2|TRBV29-1
CSVGLAGQAGELFF
>TRBJ2-1|TRBV4-3
CASSLDRVNEQFF
>TRBJ1-1|TRBV9
CASSVEGSRTEAFF
>TRBJ1-2|TRBV6-1
CASSQTDYGYTF
>TRBJ2-2|TRBV18
CASSLSGRARTGELFF
>TRBJ2-5|TRBV5-4
CASNLNSGGHRETQYF
>TRBJ1-2|TRBV7-9
CASKGEDYGYTF
>TRBJ2-2|TRBV7-8
CASSLVAGGRTGELFF
>TRBJ2-1|TRBV4-1
CASSPLAGVNNEQFF
>TRBJ1-2|TRBV30
CAWSQDSNYGYTF
>TRBJ2-3|TRBV6-1
CASSPLRTGTDTQYF
>TRBJ1-1|TRBV27
CASSLRPTGMNTEAFF
>TRBJ2-3|TRBV6-5
CASSYLGRDTQYF
>TRBJ1-1|TRBV12-5
CASGLVEEGTVNTEAFF
>TRBJ1-5|TRBV19
CASSIEPSSNQPQHF
>TRBJ2-1|TRBV10-3
CAISVTSGEYNEQFF
>TRBJ1-2|TRBV19
CASSMRQGDGYTF
>TRBJ2-1|TRBV7-2
CASSLWRRDLSDNEQFF
>TRBJ1-1|TRBV6-1
CATPTGDRTEAFF
>TRBJ1-2|TRBV7-9
CASSSGTYYGYTF
>TRBJ2-2|TRBV7-8
CASSLVVLGGGTGELFF
>TRBJ2-7|TRBV4-3
CASSQESSGRYEQYF
>TRBJ2-3|TRBV15
CATSREGQSTDTQYF
>TRBJ2-7|TRBV5-1
CASRAGAYEQYF
>TRBJ1-4|TRBV5-1
CASSNRQSGGNEKLFF